Below, one T cell receptor (beta chain) is given with its context. These data belong to a study of CD8 T cells in Susac syndrome. An amount of RNA that ranged from roughly 0.5 to 1 ug was reverse transcribed with random hexamers. From the immunoSEQ multiplex PCR reads, TCRdb called clonotypes with MiXCR, one entry per CDR3 protein. The sample lists fewer than 150,000 distinct CDR3 sequences; 94% were seen once. The clonotype originates from a human donor in good health. Sample: CD8+ T cells from PBMCs.

This chain's CDR3 is CAWRSLSDEQFF. The CDR3 bases are TGTGCCTGGAGGTCCTTGTCGGATGAGCAGTTCTTC. J is TRBJ2-1 and V is TRBV30, with D hard to call. With 3 bases removed from V and 8 bases from J, the gap between germline ends came to 11 bases. This CDR3 is 12 amino acids long. In germline, CDR1 is GTSNPN, CDR2 SVGIG (reference sequence). Full variable domain (missing parts from reference TRBV30 and TRBJ2-1): SQTIHQWPATLVQPVGSPLSLECTVEGTSNPNLYWYRQAAGRGLQLLFYSVGIGQISSEVPQNLSASRPQDRQFILSSKKLLLSDSGFYLCAWRSLSDEQFFGPGTRLTVL.